This entry lists 27 T cell receptor beta chains sequenced from one sample in a study of blood T cell repertoires in COVID-19. Profiled with immunoSEQ multiplex PCR; TCRdb holds only in-frame clones, not every one. The sample records about 160,000 clones, roughly 80% being singletons. Sample: peripheral blood. The receptor set was obtained from a man in his 60s with acute or convalescent COVID-19.

The V gene is TRBV4-3, the J gene TRBJ2-2; 7 nucleotides line up with TRBD1. Germline V CDR1 and CDR2: LGHNA, YSLEER. The ends lost 3 bases at V and 2 bases at J; junction bases unmatched: 12. This CDR3 is 18 amino acids long. DNA for the CDR3: TGCGCCAGCAGCCATAGAGCGGACCGGGACAGAAACACCGGGGAGCTGTTTTTT. Translation: CASSHRADRDRNTGELFF.

The genes are TRBV18 and TRBJ1-2, with D maybe TRBD1 (5 bases). Germline CDR1 reads KGHSH; CDR2 reads LQKENI. This CDR3 is 13 amino acids long. Trimming took 4 bases from V and 5 from J, leaving 11 bases between them. The CDR3 reads CASSQDREYGYTF. DNA of the CDR3: TGTGCCAGCTCACAAGACAGAGAGTATGGCTACACCTTC.

Here the CDR3 DNA reads TGTGCCAGCTCACGACAGGGGGTTAGTCAGCCCCAGCATTTT. Its protein is CASSRQGVSQPQHF. J is TRBJ1-5 and V is TRBV18; 9 nucleotides line up with TRBD1. CDR1 is KGHSH and CDR2 is LQKENI in the germline V gene. The CDR3 has 14 amino acids. With 4 bases clipped from V and 6 bases from J, the junction kept 4 bases outside the gene matches.

The chain uses TRBV7-2 and TRBJ2-7; TRBD1 is a possible D gene (6 bases). From germline, CDR1 is SGHTA and CDR2 FQGNSA. V gave up 2 bases and J gave up 6 bases, with 11 bases separating them. The CDR3 is made up of 13 amino acids. CDR3 in DNA: TGTGCCAGCAGCTTAACCCTACAGGGCGAGCAGTACTTC. Amino acid sequence: CASSLTLQGEQYF.

V and J are TRBV30 and TRBJ1-5; the D is unclear. CDR1 is GTSNPN and CDR2 is SVGIG in the germline V gene (reference sequence). The CDR3 runs to 13 residues. Trimming took 2 bases from V and 6 from J, leaving 11 bases between them. The CDR3 DNA sequence: TGTGCCTGGAGTCCTTCGGGTAGTCAGCCCCAGCATTTT. As protein: CAWSPSGSQPQHF. The complete variable domain, with remaining parts taken from reference TRBV30 and TRBJ1-5, reads SQTIHQWPATLVQPVGSPLSLECTVEGTSNPNLYWYRQAAGRGLQLLFYSVGIGQISSEVPQNLSASRPQDRQFILSSKKLLLSDSGFYLCAWSPSGSQPQHFGDGTRLSIL.

This chain links TRBV10-3 with TRBJ1-1; D gene uncertain. Trimming took 4 bases from V and 1 from J, leaving 10 bases between them. Germline V CDR1 and CDR2: ENHRY, SYGVKD. The CDR3 runs 14 residues. The CDR3 DNA reads TGTGCCATCAGTGTGGAGGTTACGAACACTGAAGCTTTCTTT. As protein: CAISVEVTNTEAFF.

The chain uses TRBV25-1 and TRBJ1-3, with unresolved D. Germline CDR1 MGHDK, CDR2 SYGVNS. The CDR3 consists of 14 residues. Trimming removed 8 bases from V and 0 bases from J, with 11 bases in between. The CDR3 region is CASRTRDSGNTIYF. In DNA, the CDR3 is TGTGCCAGCCGAACGAGAGACTCTGGAAACACCATATATTTT.

J is TRBJ2-1 and V is TRBV10-2, with 13 bases lining up with TRBD2. The CDR3 runs 14 residues. Unmatched junction bases numbered 4, after V lost 4 bases and J lost 10 bases. Per the germline V gene, CDR1 is WSHSY and CDR2 is SAAADI. Written as DNA, the CDR3 is TGCGCCAGCAGTGCGACTAGCGGGGGGTACGAGCAGTTCTTC. Protein: CASSATSGGYEQFF.

The rearrangement joins TRBV15 to TRBJ2-5; 11 bases line up with TRBD1. In germline, CDR1 is LNHNV, CDR2 YYDKDF (reference sequence). The ends lost 2 bases at V and 4 bases at J; junction bases unmatched: 12. The CDR3 is 18 residues long. The CDR3 loop is CATSRIHTGTGGGETQYF. The CDR3 DNA is TGTGCCACCAGCAGAATACACACAGGGACAGGGGGAGGAGAGACCCAGTACTTC. Using reference TRBV15 and TRBJ2-5 for the parts outside the CDR3, the full variable domain is DAMVIQNPRYQVTQFGKPVTLSCSQTLNHNVMYWYQQKSSQAPKLLFHYYDKDFNNEADTPDNFQSRRPNTSFCFLDIRSPGLGDTAMYLCATSRIHTGTGGGETQYFGPGTRLLVL.

V usage is TRBV13 and J usage is TRBJ2-7; D is unclear. The CDR3 consists of 14 residues. Trimming cost V 0 bases and J 1 base, with 7 bases left between them. Germline V gives CDR1 PRHDT, CDR2 FYEKMQ (reference sequence). The CDR3 region has the DNA TGTGCCAGCAGCTTAGGACAGTTTTCCTACGAGCAGTACTTC. Translated, it gives CASSLGQFSYEQYF.

The count of this clone is one. The chain uses TRBV21-1 and TRBJ1-2. TRBV21-1 is designated a pseudogene. The CDR3 is 15 amino acids. CDR3 bases: TGTGCCAGCAGCAATTTAGCCACTGTCAGAGGAGGCTACACCTTC. This gives the protein CASSNLATVRGGYTF.

V is TRBV7-8 and J is TRBJ1-2, with TRBD1 as a possible D gene (6 bases). The V end lost 5 bases, the J end lost 7 bases, and 11 bases lay between the germline ends. The CDR3 has 12 amino acids. From germline, CDR1 is SGHVS and CDR2 FQNEAQ. CDR3 DNA sequence: TGTGCCAGCAGCCCACAGGGATTTGGCTACACCTTC. As protein: CASSPQGFGYTF.

The chain is built from TRBV7-2 and TRBJ2-1; 7 nucleotides match TRBD2. Germline V gives CDR1 SGHTA, CDR2 FQGNSA. J was trimmed by 5 bases and V by 2 bases; bases with no gene match: 3. The CDR3 is made up of 14 amino acids. The CDR3 nucleotides are TGTGCCAGCAGCTTATTGGGAGGGAACAATGAGCAGTTCTTC. Its translation: CASSLLGGNNEQFF. Full variable domain (missing parts from reference TRBV7-2 and TRBJ2-1): GAGVSQSPSNKVTEKGKDVELRCDPISGHTALYWYRQSLGQGLEFLIYFQGNSAPDKSGLPSDRFSAERTGGSVSTLTIQRTQQEDSAVYLCASSLLGGNNEQFFGPGTRLTVL.

This chain connects TRBV5-1 to TRBJ1-5, with 7 bases identical to TRBD1. With 4 bases clipped from V and 4 bases from J, the junction kept 5 bases outside the gene matches. The length of the CDR3 is 14 residues. The germline V gene has CDR1 SGHRS and CDR2 YFSETQ. CDR3 sequence: CASSTGQRNQPQHF. CDR3 DNA sequence: TGCGCCAGCAGCACGGGACAGAGGAATCAGCCCCAGCATTTT.

This chain joins TRBV2 and TRBJ2-2; D unresolved. This CDR3 has 13 amino acids. Germline lookup yields CDR1 SNHLY and CDR2 FYNNEI. Trimming pared 3 bases from V and 4 bases from J, leaving 6 bases between. The CDR3 sequence is CASSEGSTGELFF. The DNA of the CDR3 is TGTGCCAGCAGTGAGGGCAGCACCGGGGAGCTGTTTTTT.

The V call is TRBV2, the J call TRBJ1-4; TRBD1 is a possible D gene (6 bases). From germline, CDR1 is SNHLY and CDR2 FYNNEI. V was shortened by 6 bases and J by 2 bases, with 10 bases between the two germline ends. CDR3 length equals 14 residues. The CDR3 protein is CASRFQGTNEKLFF. CDR3 nucleotide sequence: TGTGCCAGCAGATTTCAGGGGACTAATGAAAAACTGTTTTTT.

A few counts support this clone. The chain is built from TRBV5-6 and TRBJ1-1, with 12 bases fitting TRBD1. Germline assignment: CDR1 SGHDT and CDR2 YYEEEE. With 3 bases clipped from V and 4 bases from J, the junction kept 4 bases outside the gene matches. The length of the CDR3 is 15 residues. The CDR3 DNA follows: TGTGCCAGCAGCTGGGGACAGGGGGCAGGCACTGAAGCTTTCTTT. Translated: CASSWGQGAGTEAFF.

V is TRBV28 and J is TRBJ2-7, with unresolved D. Trimming pared 3 bases from V and 0 bases from J, leaving 9 bases between. This CDR3 contains 14 residues. Germline V gives CDR1 MDHEN, CDR2 SYDVKM. The CDR3 bases are TGTGCCAGCAGTTTGGTAGATTTCTCCTACGAGCAGTACTTC. This encodes CASSLVDFSYEQYF.

The chain uses TRBV5-6 and TRBJ1-1; 8 nucleotides match TRBD1. With 0 bases clipped from V and 3 bases from J, the junction kept 4 bases outside the gene matches. The CDR3 spans 15 residues. Germline-derived CDR1 and CDR2 are SGHDT and YYEEEE. The CDR3: CASSLAVRGHTEAFF. CDR3 coding DNA: TGTGCCAGCAGCTTGGCCGTCAGGGGGCACACTGAAGCTTTCTTT.

The chain combines TRBV4-1 with TRBJ1-1; no clear D gene. Germline CDR1 reads MGHRA; CDR2 reads YSYEKL. V was cut by 0 bases and J by 1 base, with 6 bases left in between. The length of the CDR3 is 14 residues. CDR3 nucleotides: TGCGCCAGCAGCCAAGATGTACAGAACACTGAAGCTTTCTTT. It yields the protein CASSQDVQNTEAFF.

The chain employs TRBV29-1 and TRBJ2-1; the D gene is possibly TRBD1 (6 bases). CDR1 and CDR2 (germline): SQVTM, ANQGSEA. The CDR3 contains 15 residues. Trimming removed 0 bases from V and 2 bases from J, with 11 bases in between. The CDR3 is CSVEEVAGAYNEQFF. The CDR3 region has the DNA TGCAGCGTTGAAGAAGTAGCAGGGGCCTACAATGAGCAGTTCTTC.

The gene calls are TRBV20-1 and TRBJ1-3; D may be TRBD1 (5 bases). With 3 bases removed from V and 0 bases from J, the gap between germline ends came to 9 bases. Germline values: CDR1 DFQATT, CDR2 SNEGSKA (reference sequence). The CDR3 loop spans 14 amino acids. CDR3 nucleotide sequence: TGCAGTGCTAGTCGCGGGGGCTCTGGAAACACCATATATTTT. Its protein is CSASRGGSGNTIYF.

This chain connects TRBV5-6 to TRBJ1-1; no clear D gene. Germline V CDR1 and CDR2: SGHDT, YYEEEE. The V end was cut by 4 bases, the J end by 0 bases, with 13 bases between. The CDR3 has 15 amino acids. Here the CDR3 DNA reads TGTGCCAGCAGCCTAACCGGGAGGTTGAACACTGAAGCTTTCTTT. Its protein is CASSLTGRLNTEAFF. The entire variable domain, with the rest obtained from reference TRBV5-6 and TRBJ1-1, is as follows: DAGVTQSPTHLIKTRGQQVTLRCSPKSGHDTVSWYQQALGQGPQFIFQYYEEEERQRGNFPDRFSGHQFPNYSSELNVNALLLGDSALYLCASSLTGRLNTEAFFGQGTRLTVV.

J is TRBJ1-3 and V is TRBV7-2; D uncertain. Germline V gene data show CDR1 as SGHTA and CDR2 as FQGNSA. This CDR3 is 14 amino acids long. The V gene lost 3 bases and the J gene lost 4 bases, with 10 bases spanning the gap. The CDR3 nucleotides are TGTGCCAGCAGCTTCAACAGTGCCGGAAACACCATATATTTT. Encoded protein: CASSFNSAGNTIYF. The variable domain in full, with the rest retrieved from reference TRBV7-2 and TRBJ1-3, is GAGVSQSPSNKVTEKGKDVELRCDPISGHTALYWYRQSLGQGLEFLIYFQGNSAPDKSGLPSDRFSAERTGGSVSTLTIQRTQQEDSAVYLCASSFNSAGNTIYFGEGSWLTVV.

V and J are TRBV29-1 and TRBJ2-2; 7 nucleotides agree with TRBD1. CDR3 length equals 16 residues. CDR1 and CDR2 (germline): SQVTM, ANQGSEA. V lost 0 bases, J lost 0 bases, and 4 bases stayed unmatched. The CDR3 DNA sequence: TGCAGCGTTGAAGAGGGACAGTACGCGAACACCGGGGAGCTGTTTTTT. This translates into CSVEEGQYANTGELFF.

The rearrangement joins TRBV5-6 to TRBJ2-1; perhaps TRBD2 as D (7 bases). The germline V gene encodes CDR1 SGHDT and CDR2 YYEEEE. The CDR3 is made up of 18 amino acids. With 4 bases removed from V and 0 bases from J, the gap between germline ends came to 20 bases. The CDR3 nucleotides read TGTGCCAGCAGCCCAAATACAGCGGGACACCGCTCCTACAATGAGCAGTTCTTC. It translates to CASSPNTAGHRSYNEQFF.

The chain has TRBV5-1 and TRBJ2-1; D might be TRBD2 (5 bases). CDR1 and CDR2 from the germline V gene are SGHRS and YFSETQ. The CDR3 totals 13 residues. V lost 2 bases and J 6 bases, leaving 9 bases between the germline ends. CDR3 amino acids: CASSLSAGNEQFF. The CDR3, as DNA: TGCGCCAGCAGCTTAAGCGCGGGCAATGAGCAGTTCTTC.